These 29 T cell receptor beta chains were sequenced from one sample in a study of coeliac disease. The method was immunoSEQ multiplex PCR; TCRdb's version includes in-frame clones alone and lacks a portion of them. The sample comprises 3,300 or so clones, roughly half of which are singletons, and 11% rests with the top ten. Sequenced material: intraepithelial lymphocytes from the gut. Receptors originate from a woman aged 70-85 years with celiac disease.

The CDR3 protein is CARSFPPLGGFGEQYF. In DNA form, the CDR3 reads TGTGCCAGAAGCTTCCCACCTCTCGGGGGATTCGGCGAGCAGTACTTC. This rearrangement joins TRBV7-5 to TRBJ2-7; TRBD2, the table's D call, lacks a check against the DNA. TRBV7-5 is a pseudogene segment. The CDR3 consists of 16 residues.

A few counts support this clone. The CDR3 region is CASILGEQGNQPQHF. The CDR3 DNA is TGTGCCAGCATCCTAGGGGAACAGGGCAATCAGCCCCAGCATTTT. This chain joins TRBV7-3 and TRBJ1-5; D possibly corresponds to TRBD1 (5 bases). The germline V and J ends were trimmed by 7 bases and 2 bases, with 15 bases remaining between them. The CDR3 covers 15 residues. The germline gives CDR1 SGHTA, CDR2 FQGTGA.

J is TRBJ1-1 and V is TRBV2; 7 bases are shared with TRBD1. The CDR3 extends over 14 amino acids. J was trimmed by 7 bases and V by 6 bases; bases with no gene match: 11. The germline V gene encodes CDR1 SNHLY and CDR2 FYNNEI. This CDR3 is CASSPHGTAVEAFF. The CDR3 DNA sequence: TGTGCCAGCAGCCCTCATGGGACAGCGGTTGAAGCTTTCTTT.

This clone has more than one count but fewer than ten. The rearrangement links TRBV4-2 to TRBJ2-7; D is perhaps TRBD2 (5 bases). The CDR3 contains 14 residues. The V end lost 3 bases, the J end lost 0 bases, and 9 bases lay between the germline ends. Germline CDR1 is LGHNA and CDR2 is YNFKEQ. The CDR3 spells CASSQGGLSYEQYF. DNA for the CDR3: TGTGCCAGCAGCCAGGGCGGACTCTCCTACGAGCAGTACTTC.

The chain has TRBV6-1 and TRBJ1-3; a weak D match, TRBD1 (5 bases). Per the germline V gene, CDR1 is MNHNS and CDR2 is SASEGT. The germline V and J ends were trimmed by 6 bases and 2 bases, with 14 bases remaining between them. The CDR3 sequence is 15 residues long. The CDR3 spells CASRLTGGTGNTIYF. The CDR3 DNA follows: TGTGCCAGCAGACTCACAGGTGGAACTGGAAACACCATATATTTT.

This chain uses TRBV9 with TRBJ1-1; a weak D match, TRBD1 (5 bases). The CDR3 has 13 residues. Germline CDR1 reads SGDLS; CDR2 reads YYNGEE. Between the trimmed V and J ends, which lost 0 bases and 5 bases, there was a span of 8 bases. The CDR3, as DNA: TGTGCCAGCAGCGTAGACTCAGGGACTGAAGCTTTCTTT. Encoded protein: CASSVDSGTEAFF.

V gene TRBV5-5 combines with J gene TRBJ2-3, with D possibly TRBD1 on 6 matching bases. Between the trimmed V and J ends, which lost 0 bases and 8 bases, there was a span of 16 bases. From germline, CDR1 is SGHKS and CDR2 YYEKEE (reference sequence). This CDR3 region has 15 residues. CDR3 DNA sequence: TGTGCCAGCAGCTTGGAATTAGGGACACTACTTACGCAGTATTTT. Translation: CASSLELGTLLTQYF.

This clone was seen a handful of times. V is TRBV7-6 and J is TRBJ1-4; TRBD1 is a possible D gene (5 bases). Trimming cost V 6 bases and J 7 bases, with 15 bases left between them. Germline V gives CDR1 SGHVS, CDR2 FNYEAQ. The CDR3 length is 14 residues. The CDR3 coding sequence is TGTGCCAGCAGTCTTACGGAGGGGCGTGAAAAACTGTTTTTT. This encodes CASSLTEGREKLFF.

The chain combines TRBV10-3 with TRBJ2-1; no clear D. The V gene lost 3 bases and the J gene lost 7 bases, with 10 bases spanning the gap. The CDR3 contains 13 residues. Germline CDR1 and CDR2: ENHRY and SYGVKD. The chain's CDR3 is CAISDSVWNEQFF. For the CDR3, the DNA is TGTGCCATCAGTGATTCGGTTTGGAATGAGCAGTTCTTC.

The chain combines TRBV11-2 with TRBJ2-7; TRBD1 is a possible D gene (6 bases). V was shortened by 1 base and J by 1 base, with 11 bases between the two germline ends. CDR1 SGHAT and CDR2 FQNNGV come from the germline V gene. The length of the CDR3 is 15 residues. In DNA, the CDR3 is TGTGCCAGCAGCTTAGGGGGACAAGAATCCTACGAGCAGTACTTC. Its translation: CASSLGGQESYEQYF.

Within the sample, this clone is medium-sized. The V call is TRBV4-3, the J call TRBJ1-1; D gene ambiguous. The CDR3 is made up of 13 amino acids. Trimming cost V 2 bases and J 1 base, with 5 bases left between them. CDR1 LGHNA and CDR2 YSLEER come from the germline V gene. CDR3 DNA: TGCGCCAGCAGCCAATACACGAACACTGAAGCTTTCTTT. It codes for CASSQYTNTEAFF.

The CDR3, as DNA: TGTGCCTGGAGTGTTCCGCGGGGGGCCTACAATGAGCAGTTCTTC. Protein sequence: CAWSVPRGAYNEQFF. The rearrangement uses TRBV30 and TRBJ2-1; TRBD2 aligns across 8 bases. Germline V gives CDR1 GTSNPN, CDR2 SVGIG (reference sequence). This CDR3 has 15 residues. Trimming cost V 0 bases and J 2 bases; bases outside gene matches: 3.

CDR3 DNA sequence: TGTGCCAGCAGTTGGGGACAGGCTACTGAAGCTTTCTTT. Its translation is CASSWGQATEAFF. This chain uses TRBV27 with TRBJ1-1; 8 bases are shared with TRBD1. The CDR3 totals 13 residues. The V gene's germline CDR1 is MNHEY and CDR2 SMNVEV (reference sequence). The trim removed 4 bases at V and 5 bases at J, leaving 3 bases unmatched.

The J gene is TRBJ1-2, the V gene TRBV7-2; weak D call: TRBD1 (6 bases). The CDR3 covers 13 residues. The germline gives CDR1 SGHTA, CDR2 FQGNSA. V shed 2 bases and J shed 7 bases, with 11 bases lying between them. The CDR3 loop reads CASSLLIQGGYTF. The CDR3 nucleotides are TGTGCCAGCAGCTTATTGATACAGGGTGGCTACACCTTC.

Only a few counts were recorded for this clone. A junction end diverges from the germline sequence, so it may reflect a read error. This rearrangement joins TRBV4-2 to TRBJ2-7; 9 bases line up with TRBD2. The CDR3 runs to 14 residues. Germline-derived CDR1 and CDR2 are LGHNA and YNFKEQ. In nucleotides, the CDR3 is TGTGCCAGCAGCCAAGCTGGGACCGGGACTAGCTATATCTTC. Protein: CASSQAGTGTSYIF.

This clone was detected once. Relative to the germline gene, one junction end is altered; a read error may explain this. The chain's CDR3 is CASSSGGDTQYF. The CDR3 DNA is TGTGCTAGCAGCTCCGGAGGTGATACGCAGTATTTT. This chain uses TRBV7-7 with TRBJ2-3; the D gene is possibly TRBD2 (5 bases). This CDR3 spans 12 amino acids. CDR1 SSHAT and CDR2 FNYEAQ come from the germline V gene (reference sequence).

The rearrangement links TRBV5-1 to TRBJ1-1, with a weak D call TRBD1 (6 bases). The CDR3 covers 15 residues. V gave up 0 bases and J gave up 1 base, with 10 bases separating them. CDR1 is SGHRS and CDR2 is YFSETQ in the germline V gene. CDR3 bases: TGCGCCAGCAGCTTGGCCGGGGACAAGAACACTGAAGCTTTCTTT. Translating it yields CASSLAGDKNTEAFF. Full variable domain (remainder filled in from reference TRBV5-1 and TRBJ1-1): KAGVTQTPRYLIKTRGQQVTLSCSPISGHRSVSWYQQTPGQGLQFLFEYFSETQRNKGNFPGRFSGRQFSNSRSEMNVSTLELGDSALYLCASSLAGDKNTEAFFGQGTRLTVV.

This clone showed up just a few times. This chain connects TRBV6-5 to TRBJ2-1, with 8 bases identical to TRBD2. Germline V gene sequence: CDR1 MNHEY, CDR2 SVGAGI. The CDR3 runs to 14 residues. V dropped 6 bases and J dropped 4; count of bases not matched to a gene: 5. CDR3: CASSRVAGYNEQFF. The CDR3 region has the DNA TGTGCCAGCAGCCGGGTAGCGGGGTACAATGAGCAGTTCTTC.

This sequence joins TRBV29-1 and TRBJ2-7, with D perhaps TRBD2 (5 bases). The CDR3 is made up of 12 amino acids. Germline values: CDR1 SQVTM, CDR2 ANQGSEA. With 4 bases removed from V and 2 bases from J, the gap between germline ends came to 9 bases. CDR3 nucleotides: TGCAGCGTTGGAGGCGGGCCCTACGAGCAGTACTTC. It yields the protein CSVGGGPYEQYF.

The chain employs TRBV6-6 and TRBJ2-7; the match to TRBD2 covers 9 bases. The V gene end was trimmed by 5 bases and the J gene end by 2 bases; junction bases not matched to a gene: 4. The CDR3 sequence is 14 residues long. CDR1 and CDR2 from the germline V gene are MNHNY and SVGAGI (reference sequence). The CDR3 nucleotides are TGTGCCAGCAGTAGGCGGGGGGGCCCCTACGAGCAGTACTTC. Its protein product is CASSRRGGPYEQYF.

By share of the sample, this clone is large. The J gene is TRBJ2-7, the V gene TRBV7-9; D unresolved. Per germline, CDR1 SEHNR and CDR2 FQNEAQ (reference sequence). This CDR3 is built from 12 residues. The V and J ends lost 4 bases and 9 bases respectively, with 13 bases between them. CDR3 sequence: CASSYEAITQYF. The CDR3 DNA follows: TGTGCCAGCAGCTACGAGGCTATTACGCAGTACTTC.

This chain uses TRBV28 with TRBJ1-1; TRBD1 is a possible D gene (5 bases). Germline V gives CDR1 MDHEN, CDR2 SYDVKM. V was pared by 3 bases and J by 5 bases, with 13 bases between. The CDR3 totals 14 residues. The CDR3 is CASSFRSRGTEAFF. CDR3 nucleotide sequence: TGTGCCAGCAGTTTCCGTTCTAGGGGAACTGAAGCTTTCTTT.

In its sample, this clone was seen a few times. The chain has TRBV27 and TRBJ2-5; D is unclear. CDR1 is MNHEY and CDR2 is SMNVEV in the germline V gene (reference sequence). V lost 3 bases, J lost 0 bases, and 17 bases lay in between. The CDR3 length is 17 residues. The CDR3 DNA reads TGTGCCAGCAGTTTTAAAAGTTCGTCGGTGTACCAAGAGACCCAGTACTTC. Amino acid sequence: CASSFKSSSVYQETQYF.

The genes are TRBV2 and TRBJ2-7; tentatively, D is TRBD1 (5 bases). This CDR3 region has 12 residues. V lost 10 bases and J 2 bases, leaving 12 bases between the germline ends. Germline lookup yields CDR1 SNHLY and CDR2 FYNNEI. CDR3 amino acids: CATAGMPYEQYF. As DNA, the CDR3 is TGTGCCACAGCAGGGATGCCCTACGAGCAGTACTTC.

The V call is TRBV9, the J call TRBJ1-6; 7 bases are shared with TRBD1. CDR1 is SGDLS and CDR2 is YYNGEE in the germline V gene. The CDR3 is made up of 15 amino acids. Losses at the gene ends were 0 bases for V and 9 bases for J; bases not matched to a gene: 6. As DNA, the CDR3 is TGTGCCAGCAGCGTAGCGACAGGGTCTGGTTCACCCCTCCACTTT. It codes for CASSVATGSGSPLHF.

The genes are TRBV27 and TRBJ1-6; TRBD1 aligns across 7 bases. This CDR3 region has 16 residues. V trimming: 8 bases; J trimming: 7 bases; junction bases outside the gene matches: 14. The germline V gene has CDR1 MNHEY and CDR2 SMNVEV (reference sequence). The CDR3 reads CASGGNRGPFNSPLHF. The CDR3 DNA follows: TGTGCCAGCGGAGGCAACAGGGGTCCCTTCAATTCACCCCTCCACTTT.

This clone is medium-sized. The gene calls are TRBV6-1 and TRBJ2-7; weak D call: TRBD1 (6 bases). The V gene's germline CDR1 is MNHNS and CDR2 SASEGT. Trimming took off 2 bases at V and 3 bases at J, with 17 bases between the two ends. CDR3 size: 16 residues. The CDR3 loop reads CASSEPQGQRIYEQYF. The CDR3 coding sequence is TGTGCCAGCAGTGAACCCCAAGGACAGAGGATCTACGAGCAGTACTTC.

The chain carries TRBV5-4 and TRBJ1-1; possible D gene TRBD1, 6 bases. The CDR3 is made up of 12 amino acids. Deletions cut 1 base from V and 8 bases from J, with 9 bases between. Germline CDR1 is SGHNT and CDR2 is YYREEE (reference sequence). The CDR3, as DNA: TGTGCCAGCAGCTTGTCCACAGGGGAAGCTTTCTTT. Residues: CASSLSTGEAFF.

The chain is built from TRBV4-2 and TRBJ2-7, with a tentative D call TRBD1 (5 bases). This CDR3 spans 15 amino acids. Germline V lookup: CDR1 LGHNA, CDR2 YNFKEQ. Trimming removed 3 bases at V and 0 bases at J, with 12 bases between. CDR3: CASSHGHPSSYEQYF. In DNA, the CDR3 is TGTGCCAGCAGCCATGGACACCCAAGCTCCTACGAGCAGTACTTC.